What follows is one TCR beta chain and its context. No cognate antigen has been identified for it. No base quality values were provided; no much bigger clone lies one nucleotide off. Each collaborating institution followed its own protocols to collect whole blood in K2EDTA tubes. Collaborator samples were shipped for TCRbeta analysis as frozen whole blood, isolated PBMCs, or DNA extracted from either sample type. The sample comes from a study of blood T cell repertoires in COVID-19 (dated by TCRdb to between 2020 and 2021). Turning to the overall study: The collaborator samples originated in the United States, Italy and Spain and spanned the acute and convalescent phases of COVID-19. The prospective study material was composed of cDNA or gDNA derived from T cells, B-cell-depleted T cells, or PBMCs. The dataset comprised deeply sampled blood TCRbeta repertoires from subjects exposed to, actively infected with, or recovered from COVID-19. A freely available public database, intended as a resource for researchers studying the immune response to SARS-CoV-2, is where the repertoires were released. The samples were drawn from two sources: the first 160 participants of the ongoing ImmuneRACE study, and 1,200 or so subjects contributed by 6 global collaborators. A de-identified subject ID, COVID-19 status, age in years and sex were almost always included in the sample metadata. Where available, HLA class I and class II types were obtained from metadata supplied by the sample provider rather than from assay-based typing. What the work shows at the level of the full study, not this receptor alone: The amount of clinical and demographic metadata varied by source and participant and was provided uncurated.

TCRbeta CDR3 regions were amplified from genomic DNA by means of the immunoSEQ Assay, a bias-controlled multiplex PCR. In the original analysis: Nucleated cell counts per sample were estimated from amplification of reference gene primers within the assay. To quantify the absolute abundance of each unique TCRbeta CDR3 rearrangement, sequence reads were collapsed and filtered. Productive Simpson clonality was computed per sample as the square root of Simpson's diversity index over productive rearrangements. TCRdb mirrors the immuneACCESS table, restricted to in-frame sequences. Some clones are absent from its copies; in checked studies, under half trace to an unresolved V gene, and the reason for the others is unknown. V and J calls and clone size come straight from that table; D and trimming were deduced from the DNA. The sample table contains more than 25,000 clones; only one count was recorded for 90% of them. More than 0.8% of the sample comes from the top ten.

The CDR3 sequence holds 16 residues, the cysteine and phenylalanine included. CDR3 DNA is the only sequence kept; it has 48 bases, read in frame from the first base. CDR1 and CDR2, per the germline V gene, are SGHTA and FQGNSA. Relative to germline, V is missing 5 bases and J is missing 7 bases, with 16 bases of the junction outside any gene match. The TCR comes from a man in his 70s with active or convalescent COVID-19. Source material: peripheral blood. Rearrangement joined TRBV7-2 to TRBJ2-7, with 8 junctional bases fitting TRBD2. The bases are TGTGCCAGCAGCCCTTTGGGAGCGGGGGACTCGAGGGAGCAGTACTTC. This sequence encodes CASSPLGAGDSREQYF.